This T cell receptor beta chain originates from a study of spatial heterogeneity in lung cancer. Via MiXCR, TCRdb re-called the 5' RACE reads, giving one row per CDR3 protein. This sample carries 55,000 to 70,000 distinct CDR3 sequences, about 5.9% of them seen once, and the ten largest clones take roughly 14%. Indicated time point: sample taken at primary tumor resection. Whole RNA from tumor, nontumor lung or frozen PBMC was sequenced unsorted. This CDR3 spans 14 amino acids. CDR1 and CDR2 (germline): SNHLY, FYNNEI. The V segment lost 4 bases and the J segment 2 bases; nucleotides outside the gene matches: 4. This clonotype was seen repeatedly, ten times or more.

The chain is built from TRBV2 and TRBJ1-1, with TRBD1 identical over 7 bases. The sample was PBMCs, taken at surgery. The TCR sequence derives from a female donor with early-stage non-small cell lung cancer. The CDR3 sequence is CASSGQGDNTEAFF. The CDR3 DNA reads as TGTGCCAGCAGTGGACAGGGCGATAACACTGAAGCTTTCTTT. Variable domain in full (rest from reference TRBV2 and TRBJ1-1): EPEVTQTPSHQVTQMGQEVILRCVPISNHLYFYWYRQILGQKVEFLVSFYNNEISEKSEIFDDQFSVERPDGSNFTLKIRSTKLEDSAMYFCASSGQGDNTEAFFGQGTRLTVV.